This T cell receptor (beta chain) is drawn from a study of T cell responses to AZD1222 COVID-19 vaccine. For the study at large: Whether given at about 4 or about 12 weeks, second doses were pooled.

As regards this clone: Its antigen is unidentified.

Findings and caveats of the study: Recipients of two AZD1222 doses showed rising Spike-specific TCR breadth and depth. Mostly white British, mostly female donors; authors suggested clonal diversity may be underestimated. Among vaccine-associated CD4 TCRs, coverage spanned spike, with dominance at 160-218 and 743-854.

V lost 2 bases and J lost 4, with 15 bases in between. Germline values: CDR1 SGDLS, CDR2 YYNGEE. This CDR3 is 16 amino acids long. This table comes from immunoSEQ multiplex PCR, and its TCRdb copy is limited to in-frame clones, with some not included. In the table there are some 140,000 clones, about nine tenths of which are singletons. The specimen was peripheral blood, collected on day 0 of AZD1222 vaccination. This receptor was identified in an adult in good health. This chain connects TRBV9 to TRBJ2-2; D may match TRBD1 or TRBD2 (6 bases each). CDR3 nucleotide sequence: TGTGCCAGCAGCGTGCGAGGGGGGCTTGGCACCGGGGAGCTGTTTTTT. Translating gives CASSVRGGLGTGELFF.